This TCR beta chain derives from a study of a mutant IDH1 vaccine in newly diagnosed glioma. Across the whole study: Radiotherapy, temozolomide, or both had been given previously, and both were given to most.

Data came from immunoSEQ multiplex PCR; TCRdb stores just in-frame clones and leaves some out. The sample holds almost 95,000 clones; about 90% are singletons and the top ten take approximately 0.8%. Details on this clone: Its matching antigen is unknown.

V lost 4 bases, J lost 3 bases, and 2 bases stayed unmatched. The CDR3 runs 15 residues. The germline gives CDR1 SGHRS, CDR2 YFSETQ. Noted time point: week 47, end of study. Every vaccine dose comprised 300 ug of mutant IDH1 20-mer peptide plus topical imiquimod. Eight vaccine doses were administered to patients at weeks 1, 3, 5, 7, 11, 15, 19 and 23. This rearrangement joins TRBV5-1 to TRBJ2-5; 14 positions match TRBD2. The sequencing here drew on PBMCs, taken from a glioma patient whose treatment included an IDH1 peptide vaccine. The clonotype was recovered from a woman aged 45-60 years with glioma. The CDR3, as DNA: TGCGCCAGCAGCCAGGGACTAGCGGGGGAAGAGACCCAGTACTTC. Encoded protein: CASSQGLAGEETQYF.